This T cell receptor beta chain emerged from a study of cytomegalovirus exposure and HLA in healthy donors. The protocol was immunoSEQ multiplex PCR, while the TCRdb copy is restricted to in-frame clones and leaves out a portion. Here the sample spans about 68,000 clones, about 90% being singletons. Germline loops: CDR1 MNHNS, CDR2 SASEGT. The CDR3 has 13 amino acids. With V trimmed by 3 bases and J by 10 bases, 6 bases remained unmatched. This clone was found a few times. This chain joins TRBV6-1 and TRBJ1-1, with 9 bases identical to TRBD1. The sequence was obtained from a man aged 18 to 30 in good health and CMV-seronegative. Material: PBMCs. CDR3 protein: CASSDGQGRRAFF. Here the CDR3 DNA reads TGTGCCAGCAGTGACGGACAGGGGCGGAGAGCTTTCTTT.